This TCR beta chain was sequenced in a study of shared clonotypes between healthy human individuals. Study background: Per donor, CD8 memory used one plate, CD8 naive used two, CD4 memory used three and CD4 naive used three.

Comments on this clone: The antigen is not known.

The naive CD8 subset, CD45RO-negative cells positively selected for CCR7, excluded terminally differentiated effector memory CD45RA+ cells. Profiling relied on immunoSEQ multiplex PCR, and the TCRdb table lists in-frame clones only, not all of them. The table lists about 600,000 clones, 95% to 98% of them singletons, with 0.25% to 0.35% in the top ten. V lost 3 bases and J lost 9, with 10 bases in between. CDR3 length: 12 residues. Germline CDR1 and CDR2: SGHRS and YFSETQ. Study-wide points: A handful of donors shared around 5% of their naive CD4 clonotypes. Relative to their counterparts shared across all four donors, non-shared clonotypes exhibited diminished generation probabilities. Memory subsets generally showed smaller estimated richness than naive subsets did.

J is TRBJ2-1 and V is TRBV5-1; D not certain. The sequencing input was naive CD8+ T cells sorted from blood. The clonotype was recovered from a man aged 25 to 40 in good health. The CDR3 region is CASSSFAGEQFF. DNA for the CDR3: TGCGCCAGCAGCTCGTTTGCTGGTGAGCAGTTCTTC.